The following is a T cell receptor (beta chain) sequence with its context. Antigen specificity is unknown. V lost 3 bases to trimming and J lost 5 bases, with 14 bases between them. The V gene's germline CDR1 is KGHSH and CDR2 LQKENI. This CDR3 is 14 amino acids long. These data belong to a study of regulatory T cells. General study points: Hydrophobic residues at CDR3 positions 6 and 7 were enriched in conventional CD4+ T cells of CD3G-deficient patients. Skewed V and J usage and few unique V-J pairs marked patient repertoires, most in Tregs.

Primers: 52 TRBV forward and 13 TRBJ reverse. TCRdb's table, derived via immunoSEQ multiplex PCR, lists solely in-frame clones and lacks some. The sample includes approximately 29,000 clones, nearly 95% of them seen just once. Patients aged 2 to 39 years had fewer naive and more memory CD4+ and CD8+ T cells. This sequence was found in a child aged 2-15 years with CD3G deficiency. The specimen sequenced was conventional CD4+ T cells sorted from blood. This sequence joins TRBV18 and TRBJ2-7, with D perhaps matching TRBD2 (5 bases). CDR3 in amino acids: CASSPGSRSNEQYF. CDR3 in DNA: TGTGCCAGCTCACCGGGGAGCAGGTCCAACGAGCAGTACTTC.